This T cell receptor (beta chain) was identified in a study of blood T cells in healthy people across ages. General study points: Reliance upon unsorted PBMCs precluded definitive naive versus antigen-experienced comparison. Relative to aged donors, long-lived donors carried more naive CD4+ cells and displayed higher diversity.

Germline CDR1 MNHEY, CDR2 SVGAGI. V dropped 6 bases and J dropped 4 bases, with 12 bases sitting between them. CDR3 length: 14 residues. Then a second PCR, running roughly 7 to 11 cycles, was carried out with a sample-barcoded 5' primer and a J-beta primer mix. TCRdb reprocessed the 5' RACE reads with MiXCR, giving one entry per CDR3 protein. The sample includes about 1.7 million distinct CDR3 sequences, roughly 27% of them seen just once. A word on this clonotype: The target antigen is unknown.

Total RNA was extracted at no less than 6 micrograms per sample. The sequenced sample consisted of blood. The chain has TRBV6-5 and TRBJ2-2; tentatively, D is TRBD1 (5 bases). This TCR was sampled from a woman in her twenties or thirties in good health. CDR3 protein: CASSRQSFTGELFF. The CDR3 DNA sequence: TGTGCCAGCAGCCGACAGTCGTTCACCGGGGAGCTGTTTTTT.